Shown below are 15 T cell receptor beta chains from a single sample sequenced in a study of T-cell reconstitution after alpha-beta-depleted transplantation in children. Unique molecular identifiers were built into the TCRbeta library. In TCRdb, the PCR reads were re-called with MiXCR into one record per CDR3 protein. There are fewer than 200,000 distinct CDR3 sequences in the sample; about 6.4% occur only once, and around 2.7% lies in the top ten. Here the sequenced sample was PBMCs from the stem cell graft donor, taken from the stem cell graft. Every receptor here comes from a human donor who donated a stem cell graft to a child with Wiskott-Aldrich syndrome.

This rearrangement joins TRBV7-2 to TRBJ1-2, with 11 bases aligning to TRBD1. Per germline, CDR1 SGHTA and CDR2 FQGNSA. V was clipped by 1 base and J by 8 bases; unmatched bases: 6. The CDR3 sequence is 15 residues long. CDR3 DNA sequence: TGTGCCAGCAGCTTAGGGACAGGGGGCACGAGGGGCTACACCTTC. Amino acids: CASSLGTGGTRGYTF.

This clonotype has at least ten counts. The chain employs TRBV5-1 and TRBJ1-1; weak D call: TRBD1 (6 bases). Trimming removed 0 bases at V and 4 bases at J, with 10 bases between. Germline V gene lookup returns CDR1 SGHRS and CDR2 YFSETQ. The CDR3 is 14 residues long. CDR3 DNA sequence: TGCGCCAGCAGCTTGGAAAGGGGGACCACTGAAGCTTTCTTT. The encoded protein is CASSLERGTTEAFF.

This clonotype occurred many times. The chain has TRBV12-3 or TRBV12-4 and TRBJ1-5; TRBD1 agrees at 7 bases. V shed 6 bases, J shed 2 bases, and the junction held 7 bases outside the gene matches. There are 15 residues in the CDR3. CDR3 protein: CASSQQGTGNQPQHF. Written as DNA, the CDR3 is TGTGCCAGCAGCCAACAGGGGACTGGCAATCAGCCCCAGCATTTT.

Many counts were recorded for this clonotype. The rearrangement links TRBV6-5 to TRBJ1-3; 9 positions agree with TRBD1. This CDR3 has 14 amino acids. The V gene end was trimmed by 7 bases and the J gene end by 5 bases; junction bases not matched to a gene: 6. CDR1 is MNHEY and CDR2 is SVGAGI in the germline V gene. CDR3 amino acids: CASTRTGERNTIYF. The CDR3, as DNA: TGTGCCAGCACCAGGACAGGGGAGAGAAACACCATATATTTT.

The table lists this clonotype with a few counts. The chain has TRBV4-3 and TRBJ1-1; D call uncertain. The CDR3 extends over 15 amino acids. The V end was cut by 4 bases, the J end by 4 bases, with 16 bases between. Germline CDR1 is LGHNA and CDR2 is YSLEER. CDR3 DNA sequence: TGCGCCAGCAGCCCGGAACTCGGGATTTTCACTGAAGCTTTCTTT. It encodes CASSPELGIFTEAFF.

This clonotype was counted many times. The chain links TRBV6-5 to TRBJ2-2; weak D call: TRBD1 (6 bases). The germline V gene has CDR1 MNHEY and CDR2 SVGAGI. The CDR3 extends over 17 amino acids. The V gene lost 0 bases and the J gene lost 2 bases, with 13 bases spanning the gap. CDR3 in DNA: TGTGCCAGCAGTTACTCGGGCATACAGGGTAACACCGGGGAGCTGTTTTTT. It is translated as CASSYSGIQGNTGELFF.

This clonotype was detected many times. This chain connects TRBV10-3 to TRBJ1-5, with 8 bases matching TRBD1. This CDR3 has 17 residues. Germline loops: CDR1 ENHRY, CDR2 SYGVKD. With V trimmed by 0 bases and J by 0 bases, 4 bases remained unmatched. CDR3 region: CAISESGTGVSNQPQHF. The CDR3 coding sequence is TGTGCCATCAGTGAGTCGGGGACAGGAGTTAGCAATCAGCCCCAGCATTTT.

This clonotype turned up a few times. This chain joins TRBV11-2 and TRBJ1-2; 7 bases line up with TRBD1. Germline assignment: CDR1 SGHAT and CDR2 FQNNGV. V trimming: 2 bases; J trimming: 2 bases; junction bases outside the gene matches: 11. The CDR3 runs to 17 residues. The CDR3 loop is CASSLSRGGGENYGYTF. The CDR3 DNA reads TGTGCCAGCAGCTTAAGCCGGGGAGGGGGCGAAAACTATGGCTACACCTTC.

This clonotype has more than one count but fewer than ten. The chain links TRBV7-8 to TRBJ2-5; no definite D call. The CDR3 sequence is 15 residues long. Trimming left V 5 bases short and J 2 bases short, with 15 bases between. Germline values: CDR1 SGHVS, CDR2 FQNEAQ. CDR3 amino acids: CASSPPQILQETQYF. CDR3 DNA: TGTGCCAGCAGCCCCCCGCAGATTCTTCAAGAGACCCAGTACTTC. Filled out from reference TRBV7-8 and TRBJ2-5, the complete variable domain reads GAGVSQSPRYKVAKRGQDVALRCDPISGHVSLFWYQQALGQGPEFLTYFQNEAQLDKSGLPSDRFFAERPEGSVSTLKIQRTQQEDSAVYLCASSPPQILQETQYFGPGTRLLVL.

There are many counts of this clonotype. This sequence joins TRBV7-2 and TRBJ2-2, with D unresolved. Germline V lookup: CDR1 SGHTA, CDR2 FQGNSA. The CDR3 sequence is 13 residues long. Trimming removed 1 base from V and 7 bases from J, with 7 bases in between. In DNA, the CDR3 is TGTGCCAGCAGCTTAGGGGTTTTCGGGGAGCTGTTTTTT. Translation: CASSLGVFGELFF. Filled out from reference TRBV7-2 and TRBJ2-2, the complete variable domain reads GAGVSQSPSNKVTEKGKDVELRCDPISGHTALYWYRQSLGQGLEFLIYFQGNSAPDKSGLPSDRFSAERTGGSVSTLTIQRTQQEDSAVYLCASSLGVFGELFFGEGSRLTVL.

This clonotype was seen ten or more times. The J gene is TRBJ2-7, the V gene TRBV24-1; TRBD1 matches 7 bases. This CDR3 region has 15 residues. V was pared by 3 bases and J by 5 bases, with 9 bases of the junction left unmatched. Germline CDR1 KGHDR, CDR2 SFDVKD. CDR3 DNA: TGTGCCACCAGTGATGTGATGACAGGGAATGACGAGCAGTACTTC. Protein product: CATSDVMTGNDEQYF.

This clonotype has at least ten counts. This chain links TRBV12-3 or TRBV12-4 with TRBJ2-6; TRBD1 aligns across 8 bases. The ends lost 6 bases at V and 0 bases at J; junction bases unmatched: 7. This CDR3 region has 17 residues. CDR3 region: CASSSFGTGSGANVLTF. In DNA form, the CDR3 reads TGTGCCAGCAGCTCTTTCGGGACAGGCTCTGGGGCCAACGTCCTGACTTTC.

The chain employs TRBV6-4 and TRBJ2-7, with a weak D call TRBD2 (7 bases). CDR1 is MRHNA and CDR2 is SNTAGT in the germline V gene. V gave up 3 bases and J gave up 5 bases, with 14 bases separating them. The CDR3 sequence is 14 residues long. CDR3 DNA: TGTGCCAGCAGTGAGGGGGGGCCGGCGGACGAGCAGTACTTC. Its protein product is CASSEGGPADEQYF.

A note on this clonotype: A much larger clone differs from this one at a single base, so this may be a read error. The chain uses TRBV12-3 or TRBV12-4 and TRBJ1-1, with D tentatively TRBD1 (6 bases). The CDR3 consists of 13 residues. Trimming pared 7 bases from V and 10 bases from J, leaving 19 bases between. Here the CDR3 DNA reads TGTGCCAGCACCGTCACGGGGGCGCAGGGAGCTTTCTTT. Amino acids: CASTVTGAQGAFF.

This clonotype was picked up many times. The genes are TRBV6-1 and TRBJ2-1; D is tentatively TRBD1 or TRBD2 (5 bases each). This CDR3 contains 16 residues. The germline CDR1 and CDR2 sequences are MNHNS and SASEGT. V was trimmed by 7 bases and J by 6 bases, leaving 22 bases between them. CDR3 bases: TGTGCCAGCACCCCTGGGAGAGCCAGGGTCGGCAATGAGCAGTTCTTC. Its translation is CASTPGRARVGNEQFF.